This T cell receptor (beta chain) comes out of a study of PD-1 blockade in classical Hodgkin lymphoma. Study context: Patients were administered nivolumab (3 mg/kg intravenously) every 2 weeks. Study-wide points: TCR diversity in CD4+, not CD8+, cells rose significantly by C4D1. Newly diagnosed patients had diversity similar to the baseline diversity of complete responders.

The germline CDR1 and CDR2 sequences are MNHEY and SVGAGI. This CDR3 comprises 12 residues. Trimming left V 0 bases short and J 5 bases short, with 1 base between. Time point given: cycle 4 day 1 (C4D1), after 5 to 7 weeks of nivolumab. There was relapse after autologous stem cell transplantation in every patient, and there was variation in brentuximab vedotin exposure. With respect to this clone: Antigen unknown.

Clones were sequenced by immunoSEQ multiplex PCR, and TCRdb holds only the in-frame ones, with some missing. The sample includes some 25,000 clones, approximately 65% of them seen just once. The sequencing here drew on peripheral blood mononuclear cells (PBMCs), taken before the fourth cycle of nivolumab. The receptor was derived from a human donor with classical Hodgkin lymphoma. This sequence joins TRBV6-5 and TRBJ1-4; D is ambiguous. CDR3 residues: CASSYSNEKLFF. In DNA form, the CDR3 reads TGTGCCAGCAGTTACTCGAATGAAAAACTGTTTTTT.